This T cell receptor beta chain was identified in a study of T cell repertoires in cytomegalovirus infection. This clonotype was seen at least ten times. Its target is unknown. The CDR3 runs to 13 residues. Germline values: CDR1 SGHTA, CDR2 FQGNSA. Between the trimmed V and J ends, which lost 5 bases and 4 bases, there was a span of 11 bases. Study-wide results and caveats: Predominance within the ex vivo response was attributable to HLA-C-restricted CMV-specific TCR beta clonotypes.

TCRdb used MiXCR to reprocess the reads, holding one entry per CDR3 protein. The profile shows 55,000 to 85,000 distinct CDR3 sequences, under 4.5% of them singletons. The chain is built from TRBV7-2 and TRBJ1-1; TRBD1 is a possible D gene (6 bases). The specimen was PBMCs. This TCR derives from a human donor in good health (CMV status not recorded). Some clones in this sample may be carry-over from other donors' samples. The chain's CDR3 is CASSGNRVTEAFF. In DNA, the CDR3 is TGTGCCAGCAGCGGAAACAGGGTCACTGAAGCTTTCTTT.